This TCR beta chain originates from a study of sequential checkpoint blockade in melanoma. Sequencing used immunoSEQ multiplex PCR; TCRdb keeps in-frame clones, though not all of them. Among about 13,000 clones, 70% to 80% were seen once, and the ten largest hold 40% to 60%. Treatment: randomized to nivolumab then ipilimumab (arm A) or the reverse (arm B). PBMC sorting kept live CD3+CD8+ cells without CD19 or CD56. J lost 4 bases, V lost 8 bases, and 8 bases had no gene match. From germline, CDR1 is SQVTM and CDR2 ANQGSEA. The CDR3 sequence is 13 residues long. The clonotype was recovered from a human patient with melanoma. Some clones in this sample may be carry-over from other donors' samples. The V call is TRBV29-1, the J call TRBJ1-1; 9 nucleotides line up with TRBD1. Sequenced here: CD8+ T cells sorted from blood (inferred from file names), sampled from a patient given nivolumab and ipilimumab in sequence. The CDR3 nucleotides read TGCAGCTGCCCAGGGACAGGGTTCACTGAAGCTTTCTTT. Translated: CSCPGTGFTEAFF.